These 18 T cell receptor beta chains share one sample of origin, sequenced in a study of T cell clonality in common variable immunodeficiency. Only in-frame clones appear in the TCRdb table, and some are missing; sequencing was by immunoSEQ multiplex PCR. The sample is made up of roughly 60,000 clones, none counted only once. The sample was peripheral blood mononuclear cells. Receptor source: a person aged 18 to 75 in good health.

This clone was seen ten or more times. The CDR3 extends 3 residues past the end of the read, so its final part is completed from the germline J gene. The rearrangement joins TRBV20-1 to TRBJ2-3, with 9 bases fitting TRBD2. This CDR3 region has 12 residues. Germline CDR1 DFQATT, CDR2 SNEGSKA (reference sequence). The part of the CDR3 DNA that was read is TGCAGGACTAGCGGAGGCACAGATACG. Translated, it gives CRTSGGTDT. The complete CDR3 reads CRTSGGTDTQYF.

This clone was recorded at least ten times. The read comes to an end 3 residues before the CDR3 does, leaving the germline J gene to fill in the end. The gene calls are TRBV13 and TRBJ2-1, with TRBD2 matching 10 bases. J lost 1 base, V lost 4 bases, and 4 bases had no gene match. Germline CDR1 PRHDT, CDR2 FYEKMQ (reference sequence). This CDR3 is 16 amino acids long. The CDR3 loop reads CASSSGLADSYNEQFF. CDR3 DNA, as far as it was read: TGTGCCAGCAGCTCCGGACTAGCGGATTCCTACAATGAG.

This clone was counted ten times or more. Coverage ceases 3 residues before the CDR3 finishes, and the germline J gene fills in the end. The chain combines TRBV5-4 with TRBJ2-2, with a tentative D call TRBD2 (7 bases). CDR3 size: 14 residues. V dropped 4 bases and J dropped 3 bases, with 10 bases sitting between them. CDR1 SGHNT and CDR2 YYREEE come from the germline V gene (reference sequence). CDR3 DNA (partial): TGTGCCAGCAGCCAAGGGGGGGACACCGGGGAG. Translating gives CASSQGGDTGE. The complete CDR3 reads CASSQGGDTGELFF.

This clone has at least ten counts. The DNA ends 3 residues before the CDR3 does, and the rest of the CDR3 is filled in from the germline J gene. The chain joins TRBV6-2 or TRBV6-3 to TRBJ2-7, with unresolved D. V was pared by 8 bases and J by 2 bases, with 10 bases between. This CDR3 contains 12 residues. Germline V gene sequence: CDR1 MNHEY, CDR2 SVGEGT. The CDR3 spells CASGGQTYEQYF. CDR3 bases read: TGTGCCAGCGGTGGCCAGACCTACGAG.

The sample holds many counts of this clone. The read ends 3 residues early relative to the CDR3; the germline J gene fills the gap. The V call is TRBV20-1, the J call TRBJ2-3, with 11 bases fitting TRBD2. Germline-derived CDR1 and CDR2 are DFQATT and SNEGSKA (reference sequence). V dropped 4 bases and J dropped 7; count of bases not matched to a gene: 13. There are 16 residues in the CDR3. The sequenced CDR3 bases are TGCAGTGCTAAGGCTAGCGGGGGGCCGAGTCCCAATACG. Encoded protein: CSAKASGGPSPNT. The full-length CDR3 reads as CSAKASGGPSPNTQYF.

Ten or more counts support this clone. The read falls 3 residues short of the CDR3 end, and the missing part is taken from the germline J gene. This sequence joins TRBV7-2 and TRBJ1-3; 7 bases line up with TRBD1. The V segment lost 3 bases and the J segment 3 bases; nucleotides outside the gene matches: 2. CDR3 length: 14 amino acids. Germline CDR1 and CDR2: SGHTA and FQGNSA. CDR3 in amino acids: CASSFQGDGNTIYF. CDR3 DNA (partial): TGTGCCAGCAGCTTCCAGGGGGATGGAAACACC.

This clone occurred many times. The read finishes 3 residues shy of the CDR3 end, and the germline J gene is used to complete it. Additional DNA sequences in this sample encode the identical CDR3. The chain recombines TRBV18 with TRBJ2-5; D remains ambiguous. V was clipped by 6 bases and J by 1 base, with 6 bases between them. The CDR3 runs 12 residues. The germline V gene encodes CDR1 KGHSH and CDR2 LQKENI. The part of the CDR3 DNA that was read is TGTGCCAGCTCCCCCTCCCAAGAGACC. Its translation is CASSPSQET. The CDR3 in its entirety is CASSPSQETQYF.

This clone was recorded many times. The read stops 3 residues short of the end of the CDR3; the missing end is completed from the germline J gene. This sample also contains other DNA sequences that code for the same CDR3. The rearrangement joins TRBV2 to TRBJ2-7; 8 nucleotides agree with TRBD1. Germline-derived CDR1 and CDR2 are SNHLY and FYNNEI. V lost 2 bases, J lost 4 bases, and 4 bases stayed unmatched. The CDR3 totals 14 residues. CDR3 DNA (partial): TGTGCCAGCAGTGAACAGGGGGCATCTTACGAG. Residues: CASSEQGASYE. The complete CDR3 sequence is CASSEQGASYEQYF.

This clone occurred many times. The read ends 3 residues before the CDR3 terminus; that terminus is restored from the germline J gene. The rearrangement links TRBV9 to TRBJ2-7; 8 nucleotides align to TRBD2. This CDR3 is 14 amino acids long. Germline-derived CDR1 and CDR2 are SGDLS and YYNGEE. The J segment lost 5 bases and the V segment lost 2 bases, leaving 6 bases of the junction unmatched. The sequenced part of the CDR3 DNA is TGTGCCAGCAGCGTTACCGGGACTAGTGACGAG. Translating gives CASSVTGTSDE. The CDR3 as a whole reads CASSVTGTSDEQYF.

This clone was detected ten times or more. With the read ending 3 residues before the CDR3 end, the germline J gene is used to fill in that end. The genes are TRBV29-1 and TRBJ2-7; a possible D gene is TRBD1 (6 bases). Trimming took off 7 bases at V and 3 bases at J, with 16 bases between the two ends. In germline, CDR1 is SQVTM, CDR2 ANQGSEA. The CDR3 runs 13 residues. CDR3 in amino acids: CSAKTGSSYEQYF. The DNA read from the CDR3 is TGCAGCGCCAAGACAGGCTCGAGCTACGAG.

The sample holds many counts of this clone. The sequence runs out 3 residues before the end of the CDR3; the remainder is reconstructed from the germline J gene. J is TRBJ1-5 and V is TRBV20-1; possibly TRBD1 for D (6 bases). This CDR3 spans 14 amino acids. Germline CDR1 is DFQATT and CDR2 is SNEGSKA (reference sequence). Trimming took off 3 bases at V and 5 bases at J, with 14 bases between the two ends. The CDR3 region is CSASGQTGHQPQHF. The DNA read from the CDR3 is TGCAGTGCTAGTGGCCAAACAGGGCATCAGCCC.

This clone was observed many times. CDR3 DNA (partial): TGTGCCAGTAGTATAGATCCAGGTTTCAATCAGCCC. This gives the protein CASSIDPGFNQP. From start to end, the CDR3 is CASSIDPGFNQPQHF. This rearrangement joins TRBV19 to TRBJ1-5; D not resolved. The read is 3 residues too short to cover the CDR3 end, so that end is filled in from the germline J gene. This CDR3 region has 15 residues. Trimming left V 0 bases short and J 3 bases short, with 9 bases between. Germline CDR1 is LNHDA and CDR2 is SQIVND (reference sequence).

This clone came up many times. The CDR3 end falls 3 residues outside the read, so it is completed with the germline J gene. The V and J genes are TRBV20-1 and TRBJ1-5; 10 positions match TRBD1. Per the germline V gene, CDR1 is DFQATT and CDR2 is SNEGSKA (reference sequence). V shed 5 bases and J 4 bases; nucleotides not matched to a gene: 2. The CDR3 sequence is 13 residues long. The CDR3 spells CSAGTGENQPQHF. The DNA read from the CDR3 is TGCAGTGCTGGGACAGGGGAGAATCAGCCC.

This clone occurred many times. Read sequence stops 3 residues before the CDR3 end, and the germline J gene provides the missing end. The V gene is TRBV20-1, the J gene TRBJ1-5, with 8 positions matching TRBD1. The CDR3 extends over 15 amino acids. J gave up 0 bases and V 6 bases, and 7 bases lay outside the gene matches. Germline CDR1 and CDR2: DFQATT and SNEGSKA (reference sequence). The covered CDR3 bases are TGCAGTGCGAGGGACAGGATTTATAGCAATCAGCCC. Its protein product is CSARDRIYSNQP. The full CDR3 protein reads CSARDRIYSNQPQHF.

This clone was seen repeatedly, ten times or more. The DNA read from the CDR3 is TGTGCCAGCAGCTTAGAGGCAGGTGAAAAA. This codes for CASSLEAGEK. The whole CDR3 is CASSLEAGEKLFF. V gene TRBV7-2 combines with J gene TRBJ1-4; D is uncertain. From the germline J gene comes the end of the CDR3, since the read stops 3 residues before it. This CDR3 spans 13 amino acids. Germline CDR1 SGHTA, CDR2 FQGNSA. Trimming pared 1 base from V and 7 bases from J, leaving 7 bases between.

This clone has at least ten counts. The CDR3 is cut off 3 residues early in the read; its end comes from the germline J gene. This chain joins TRBV6-1 and TRBJ1-1, with D possibly being TRBD1 (5 bases). Trimming took 3 bases from V and 4 from J, leaving 12 bases between them. Germline V gene sequence: CDR1 MNHNS, CDR2 SASEGT. CDR3 length: 14 amino acids. This chain's CDR3 is CASSDLGLGTEAFF. CDR3 bases read: TGTGCCAGCAGTGATCTGGGGCTCGGCACTGAA.

This clone was observed at least ten times. The sequence runs out 3 residues before the end of the CDR3; the remainder is reconstructed from the germline J gene. V usage is TRBV7-2 and J usage is TRBJ2-3; no clear D. The CDR3 spans 12 residues. Germline V gives CDR1 SGHTA, CDR2 FQGNSA. Trimming removed 5 bases from V and 6 bases from J, with 9 bases in between. CDR3 DNA (partial): TGTGCCAGCAGCCCCTATGGTGATACG. It encodes CASSPYGDT. The whole CDR3 region reads CASSPYGDTQYF.

This clone was seen many times. The read terminates 3 residues before the CDR3 end, so the remaining end is supplied by the germline J gene. V gene TRBV30 combines with J gene TRBJ2-5; 14 bases are a match to TRBD2. The CDR3 consists of 15 residues. Trimming took 5 bases from V and 2 from J; bases not matched to a gene: 4. Germline V lookup: CDR1 GTSNPN, CDR2 SVGIG (reference sequence). The CDR3 bases that were read are TGTGCCTGGGGGACTAGCGGGAGAGGGCAAGAGACC. Translated: CAWGTSGRGQET. The whole CDR3 reads CAWGTSGRGQETQYF.